One and the same sample provided the 15 T cell receptor beta chains below, sequenced in a study of human T cells and chemical hapten exposure. The sample's time point: patch test 1, 2 weeks after DPC sensitization. Treatment specified: therapeutic diphenylcyclopropenone sensitization with weekly scalp DPC. TCRdb re-derived calls from the RACE reads in MiXCR, one entry per CDR3 protein. The sample yields about 80,000 distinct CDR3 sequences, 10% to 13% seen once. The sequenced sample was whole blood, obtained in connection with sensitization to the hapten diphenylcyclopropenone (DPC). Receptors were obtained from a woman aged 50 to 65 with alopecia areata. Some clones in this sample may be carry-over from other donors' samples.

This clonotype was seen a few times. The V and J genes are TRBV24-1 and TRBJ2-1; D might be TRBD1 or TRBD2, each matching 5 bases. The V end lost 4 bases, the J end lost 9 bases, and 9 bases lay between the germline ends. This CDR3 spans 12 amino acids. CDR1 is KGHDR, CDR2 SFDVKD, per germline. CDR3 sequence: CATSELRGEQFF. CDR3 nucleotides: TGTGCCACCAGTGAACTGAGGGGTGAGCAGTTCTTC.

This clonotype was recorded many times. The chain couples TRBV7-3 to TRBJ2-1, with 10 bases that match TRBD2. Unmatched junction bases numbered 14, after V lost 6 bases and J lost 9 bases. The CDR3 contains 16 residues. Per germline, CDR1 SGHTA and CDR2 FQGTGA. CDR3 protein: CASSRWGQREGSEQFF. The CDR3 coding sequence is TGTGCCAGCAGTAGGTGGGGCCAGCGGGAGGGGAGTGAGCAGTTCTTC.

The J gene is TRBJ2-1, the V gene TRBV9; D gene unclear. The germline V gene encodes CDR1 SGDLS and CDR2 YYNGEE. CDR3 length: 15 amino acids. Trimming shortened V by 0 bases and J by 1 base, and 8 bases separated the two germline ends. The CDR3 region is CASSVDPASYNEQFF. In nucleotides, the CDR3 is TGTGCCAGCAGCGTAGATCCAGCGTCCTACAATGAGCAGTTCTTC. Variable domain in full (rest from reference TRBV9 and TRBJ2-1): DSGVTQTPKHLITATGQRVTLRCSPRSGDLSVYWYQQSLDQGLQFLIQYYNGEERAKGNILERFSAQQFPDLHSELNLSSLELGDSALYFCASSVDPASYNEQFFGPGTRLTVL.

The chain joins TRBV2 to TRBJ1-5; D gene unclear. Trimming took 6 bases from V and 3 from J, leaving 6 bases between them. The CDR3 runs 12 residues. The germline CDR1 and CDR2 sequences are SNHLY and FYNNEI. The CDR3 DNA is TGTGCCAGCAGCTTTCCCAATCAGCCCCAGCATTTT. It yields the protein CASSFPNQPQHF.

This clonotype was seen only a few times. The rearrangement uses TRBV11-2 and TRBJ2-7; D gene unclear. The V gene's germline CDR1 is SGHAT and CDR2 FQNNGV. The V gene lost 1 base and the J gene lost 1 base, with 2 bases spanning the gap. The CDR3 sequence is 12 residues long. CDR3 bases: TGTGCCAGCAGCTTAGTTTCCTACGAGCAGTACTTC. Encoded protein: CASSLVSYEQYF.

The sample holds a few counts of this clonotype. The chain couples TRBV20-1 to TRBJ2-2; 9 nucleotides match TRBD2. Unmatched junction bases numbered 9, after V lost 3 bases and J lost 4 bases. Germline CDR1 DFQATT, CDR2 SNEGSKA (reference sequence). The CDR3 has 16 amino acids. The CDR3 DNA reads TGCAGTGCTAGCGGTGGCGGGAGGGCCCCCACCGGGGAGCTGTTTTTT. It is translated as CSASGGGRAPTGELFF.

The chain is built from TRBV29-1 and TRBJ2-7, with TRBD2 as a possible D gene (5 bases). The V and J ends lost 3 bases and 0 bases respectively, with 9 bases between them. Germline assignment: CDR1 SQVTM and CDR2 ANQGSEA. The CDR3 runs 13 residues. The CDR3 protein is CSVEDSVSYEQYF. The CDR3 nucleotides read TGCAGCGTTGAGGATAGCGTCTCCTACGAGCAGTACTTC.

This clonotype was counted many times. The chain recombines TRBV24-1 with TRBJ2-3; D ambiguous. The V gene lost 9 bases and the J gene lost 1 base, with 4 bases spanning the gap. The V gene's germline CDR1 is KGHDR and CDR2 SFDVKD. CDR3 length: 11 amino acids. CDR3 DNA: TGTGCCACCGGAGGCACAGATACGCAGTATTTT. It codes for CATGGTDTQYF.

This clonotype was picked up a small number of times. V and J are TRBV2 and TRBJ2-2; D possibly corresponds to TRBD2 (5 bases). The V gene's germline CDR1 is SNHLY and CDR2 FYNNEI. CDR3 length: 16 amino acids. V lost 3 bases to trimming and J lost 5 bases, with 16 bases between them. The CDR3 sequence is CASSEPLVLLTGELFF. Written as DNA, the CDR3 is TGTGCCAGCAGTGAGCCACTAGTTCTCTTGACCGGGGAGCTGTTTTTT.

This clonotype was recorded at least ten times. The chain joins TRBV18 to TRBJ1-3; D might be TRBD1 (5 bases). V lost 2 bases to trimming and J lost 0 bases, with 11 bases between them. CDR1 and CDR2 from the germline V gene are KGHSH and LQKENI. The CDR3 runs 16 residues. CDR3 nucleotides: TGTGCCAGCTCACCAGGAGGGACCTCCTCTGGAAACACCATATATTTT. Residues: CASSPGGTSSGNTIYF.

This clonotype has a count of ten or more. This chain connects TRBV7-9 to TRBJ2-5; TRBD2 matches 14 bases. The V segment lost 4 bases and the J segment 5 bases; nucleotides outside the gene matches: 6. There are 16 residues in the CDR3. Germline loops: CDR1 SEHNR, CDR2 FQNEAQ (reference sequence). The DNA for the CDR3 is TGTGCCAGCAGCTCAGGGACTAGCGGGAGTCGGGAGACCCAGTACTTC. It codes for CASSSGTSGSRETQYF.

This clonotype has just a few counts. DNA of the CDR3: TGTGCCAGTACGGGGCAGTTCTACGAGCAGTACTTC. This sequence encodes CASTGQFYEQYF. This chain joins TRBV28 and TRBJ2-7, with D possibly called TRBD1 or TRBD2 (5 bases each). The CDR3 contains 12 residues. Germline V gene lookup returns CDR1 MDHEN and CDR2 SYDVKM. Trimming left V 9 bases short and J 3 bases short, with 12 bases between. Full variable domain (outside the CDR3, taken from reference TRBV28 and TRBJ2-7): DVKVTQSSRYLVKRTGEKVFLECVQDMDHENMFWYRQDPGLGLRLIYFSYDVKMKEKGDIPEGYSVSREKKERFSLILESASTNQTSMYLCASTGQFYEQYFGPGTRLTVT.

DNA for the CDR3: TGTGCCACCAGTGATTTTGGGCTGGACGTCGGTGAGCAGTTCTTC. Residues: CATSDFGLDVGEQFF. This rearrangement joins TRBV24-1 to TRBJ2-1; D not resolved. Deletions cut 1 base from V and 9 bases from J, with 15 bases between. Germline V gene data show CDR1 as KGHDR and CDR2 as SFDVKD. The CDR3 totals 15 residues.

The sample holds a few counts of this clonotype. The rearrangement uses TRBV11-2 and TRBJ2-5; TRBD2 matches at 11 bases. Germline V gene lookup returns CDR1 SGHAT and CDR2 FQNNGV. The trim removed 1 base at V and 9 bases at J, leaving 7 bases unmatched. CDR3 length: 15 amino acids. The CDR3 sequence: CASSLGPSSGRPQYF. The CDR3 DNA follows: TGTGCCAGCAGCTTAGGCCCCTCTAGCGGGAGGCCCCAGTACTTC.

This clonotype was counted a few times. The chain combines TRBV20-1 with TRBJ2-1; the match to TRBD2 covers 11 bases. CDR1 and CDR2 (germline): DFQATT, SNEGSKA (reference sequence). This CDR3 region has 14 residues. V lost 2 bases and J lost 10; bases outside the gene matches: 7. CDR3 in amino acids: CSARTTSGDEEQFF. In DNA, the CDR3 is TGCAGTGCTAGAACGACTAGCGGGGACGAGGAGCAGTTCTTC.